The next 23 T cell receptor beta chains were all read from a single sample in a study of low-dose radiotherapy and immunotherapy resistance in tumors. Regarding time point: after trial treatment. This sample's treatment: LDRT plus nivolumab, ipilimumab, low-dose cyclophosphamide and aspirin (RACIN trial). The PCR that amplified TCRs ran for approximately 20 cycles, relying on a constant-region primer and a V-primer adapter. MiXCR, run by TCRdb on the reads, gives a single entry per CDR3 protein. The sample consists of approximately 52,000 distinct CDR3 sequences, around 35% of them appearing once. Sample: PBMCs, taken after low-dose radiotherapy plus immunotherapy. These receptors originate from a male donor with rectosigmoid adenocarcinoma.

This clonotype has at least ten counts. The J gene is TRBJ1-5, the V gene TRBV3-1; weak D call: TRBD1 (6 bases). The CDR3 covers 15 residues. Germline assignment: CDR1 LGHDT and CDR2 YNNKEL (reference sequence). With 0 bases removed from V and 7 bases from J, the gap between germline ends came to 13 bases. The chain's CDR3 is CASSQDRGGRQPQHF. For the CDR3, the DNA is TGTGCCAGCAGCCAAGATAGGGGGGGCAGGCAGCCCCAGCATTTT.

As to this clonotype: The limits of the CDR3 on the DNA are not certain, so only TCRdb's listed CDR3 is given. The rearrangement uses TRBV5-6 and TRBJ1-4; the D segment call TRBD1 is taken from the table without a DNA check. Per germline, CDR1 SGHDT and CDR2 YYEEEE. The CDR3 spans 16 amino acids, including both terminal residues. CDR3 sequence reads: CASSGPTGGDEKLFFF.

This clonotype was found many times. The rearrangement uses TRBV5-6 and TRBJ2-1, with 9 bases that match TRBD2. The CDR3 is 15 amino acids. CDR1 and CDR2 (germline): SGHDT, YYEEEE. Trimming at V came to 4 bases and at J to 9 bases, leaving 11 bases not matched to a gene. The CDR3 region is CASSIGTSPGSEQFF. CDR3 coding DNA: TGTGCCAGCAGCATCGGGACTAGCCCAGGGAGTGAGCAGTTCTTC.

The genes are TRBV27 and TRBJ2-7; 12 bases map to TRBD2. Looked up from germline, CDR1 is MNHEY and CDR2 is SMNVEV (reference sequence). The CDR3 length is 15 residues. With V trimmed by 6 bases and J by 3 bases, 6 bases remained unmatched. The CDR3 reads CASRSGLAGLYEQYF. Written as DNA, the CDR3 is TGTGCCAGCAGGAGCGGACTAGCGGGGCTCTACGAGCAGTACTTC.

This clonotype is medium-sized. This chain connects TRBV5-4 to TRBJ2-1; TRBD2 might be the D (6 bases). The CDR3 length is 16 residues. Trimming pared 0 bases from V and 9 bases from J, leaving 19 bases between. The germline gives CDR1 SGHNT, CDR2 YYREEE (reference sequence). The CDR3 reads CASSLGAPTSTAEQFF. The DNA for the CDR3 is TGTGCCAGCAGCTTGGGGGCCCCAACTAGCACCGCTGAGCAGTTCTTC. Supplemented by reference TRBV5-4 and TRBJ2-1, the full variable domain reads ETGVTQSPTHLIKTRGQQVTLRCSSQSGHNTVSWYQQALGQGPQFIFQYYREEENGRGNFPPRFSGLQFPNYSSELNVNALELDDSALYLCASSLGAPTSTAEQFFGPGTRLTVL.

In its sample, this clonotype was seen many times. V and J are TRBV7-9 and TRBJ2-7; the D is unclear. CDR3 length: 12 amino acids. The germline V gene has CDR1 SEHNR and CDR2 FQNEAQ (reference sequence). V lost 5 bases and J 0 bases, leaving 5 bases between the germline ends. The DNA for the CDR3 is TGTGCCAGCAGCCCTAGCTCCTACGAGCAGTACTTC. It yields the protein CASSPSSYEQYF.

V usage is TRBV27 and J usage is TRBJ1-2, with D unresolved. The CDR3 runs 15 residues. V lost 5 bases and J 4 bases, leaving 17 bases between the germline ends. Germline values: CDR1 MNHEY, CDR2 SMNVEV (reference sequence). CDR3 coding DNA: TGTGCCAGCAGTCCGCCGCCGGGGAACCTCTATGGCTACACCTTC. Encoded protein: CASSPPPGNLYGYTF.

This clonotype was seen repeatedly, ten times or more. The chain is built from TRBV7-9 and TRBJ2-4; 9 bases agree with TRBD1. The CDR3 loop spans 17 amino acids. V lost 5 bases and J lost 3; bases outside the gene matches: 11. Germline V gene data show CDR1 as SEHNR and CDR2 as FQNEAQ (reference sequence). The DNA of the CDR3 is TGTGCCAGCAGCACCCCACAGGGGGCGCGGGACAAAAACATTCAGTACTTC. Encoded protein: CASSTPQGARDKNIQYF.

This chain links TRBV12-3 or TRBV12-4 with TRBJ2-7; 9 bases map to TRBD1. Trimming took 6 bases from V and 2 from J; bases not matched to a gene: 8. The CDR3 consists of 15 residues. The CDR3 DNA reads as TGTGCCAGCAGACTGGGACAGGGTCGGACCTACGAGCAGTACTTC. This encodes CASRLGQGRTYEQYF.

In its sample, this clonotype was seen many times. The V and J genes are TRBV6-5 and TRBJ2-5, with TRBD1 as a possible D gene (6 bases). V was cut by 7 bases and J by 5 bases, with 20 bases left in between. Germline CDR1 reads MNHEY; CDR2 reads SVGAGI. This CDR3 has 15 amino acids. The CDR3 DNA sequence: TGTGCCAGCACCCGACAGGCCGGGCGTTGGGAGACCCAGTACTTC. Protein product: CASTRQAGRWETQYF.

The rearrangement links TRBV12-3 or TRBV12-4 to TRBJ1-1, with D possibly being TRBD1 (6 bases). The CDR3 contains 14 residues. The V gene lost 11 bases and the J gene lost 5 bases, with 21 bases spanning the gap. The CDR3 loop is CAGTPPAGATEAFF. CDR3 in DNA: TGTGCCGGCACTCCACCGGCAGGGGCAACTGAAGCTTTCTTT.

The V call is TRBV20-1, the J call TRBJ2-7, with no clear D. Germline CDR1 is DFQATT and CDR2 is SNEGSKA (reference sequence). The CDR3 has 14 amino acids. V was shortened by 0 bases and J by 3 bases, with 12 bases between the two germline ends. Here the CDR3 reads CSARDRPNYYEQYF. CDR3 coding DNA: TGCAGTGCTAGAGACAGGCCGAACTACTACGAGCAGTACTTC.

This clonotype has only a few counts. The CDR3 here is CASSVNSAIYNEQFF. DNA for the CDR3: TGTGCCAGCAGTGTTAATAGCGCAATCTACAATGAGCAGTTCTTC. The chain combines TRBV2 with TRBJ2-1, with D maybe TRBD2 (5 bases). Germline V gives CDR1 SNHLY, CDR2 FYNNEI. The CDR3 consists of 15 residues. V gave up 4 bases and J gave up 3 bases, with 13 bases separating them.

The rearrangement uses TRBV3-1 and TRBJ2-7; 9 bases are shared with TRBD1. The V gene end was trimmed by 2 bases and the J gene end by 1 base; junction bases not matched to a gene: 3. Germline CDR1 is LGHDT and CDR2 is YNNKEL (reference sequence). CDR3 length equals 15 residues. CDR3 loop: CASSQSGTGSYEQYF. The CDR3 region has the DNA TGTGCCAGCAGCCAATCCGGGACAGGGTCCTACGAGCAGTACTTC.

This clonotype was found many times. The chain is built from TRBV7-3 and TRBJ2-5; no clear D. Germline CDR1 and CDR2: SGHTA and FQGTGA. Trimming took 1 base from V and 5 from J, leaving 8 bases between them. The CDR3 extends over 13 amino acids. The CDR3 nucleotides are TGTGCCAGCAGCTTAAACCCGCGGGAGACCCAGTACTTC. This codes for CASSLNPRETQYF.

This clonotype has ten or more counts. The chain employs TRBV6-2 or TRBV6-3 and TRBJ1-6; D uncertain. This CDR3 has 15 amino acids. Trimming stripped 6 bases from V and 0 bases from J, with 9 bases between. Per the germline V gene, CDR1 is MNHEY and CDR2 is SVGEGT. The DNA for the CDR3 is TGTGCCAGCAGCGTCAAGAGCTCCTATAATTCACCCCTCCACTTT. It is translated as CASSVKSSYNSPLHF.

This chain uses TRBV7-2 with TRBJ2-3; TRBD2 aligns across 14 bases. The junction had 10 bases not matched to a gene; V was cut back by 5 bases and J by 0 bases. The CDR3 totals 19 residues. Germline loops: CDR1 SGHTA, CDR2 FQGNSA. CDR3 DNA sequence: TGTGCCAGCAGCCGAACGGGACTAGCGGGAGAAGTGAGCACAGATACGCAGTATTTT. It is translated as CASSRTGLAGEVSTDTQYF.

This clonotype has at least ten counts. The chain has TRBV19 and TRBJ2-4; possibly TRBD1 for D (6 bases). Germline V gives CDR1 LNHDA, CDR2 SQIVND (reference sequence). V lost 1 base and J 2 bases, leaving 12 bases between the germline ends. The CDR3 consists of 16 residues. The CDR3 bases are TGTGCCAGTAGTATAGGTGGGGGCAAATCCAAAAACATTCAGTACTTC. This sequence encodes CASSIGGGKSKNIQYF.

This clonotype was recorded at least ten times. This chain's CDR3 is CASSPRQGANSDTQYF. In DNA form, the CDR3 reads TGCGCCAGCAGCCCGAGACAGGGGGCGAACTCAGATACGCAGTATTTT. J is TRBJ2-3 and V is TRBV5-1; the match to TRBD1 covers 10 bases. The germline V gene encodes CDR1 SGHRS and CDR2 YFSETQ. J gave up 4 bases and V 4 bases, and 9 bases lay outside the gene matches. The CDR3 is made up of 16 amino acids. Combining the CDR3 with reference TRBV5-1 and TRBJ2-3 gives the whole variable domain KAGVTQTPRYLIKTRGQQVTLSCSPISGHRSVSWYQQTPGQGLQFLFEYFSETQRNKGNFPGRFSGRQFSNSRSEMNVSTLELGDSALYLCASSPRQGANSDTQYFGPGTRLTVL.

This clonotype was seen repeatedly, ten times or more. The chain carries TRBV7-6 and TRBJ2-7; D is undetermined. The germline V gene encodes CDR1 SGHVS and CDR2 FNYEAQ. This CDR3 contains 15 residues. V was clipped by 0 bases and J by 1 base, with 10 bases between them. The CDR3 DNA reads as TGTGCCAGCAGCTTAGCGGGAACTTCGTCCTACGAGCAGTACTTC. This gives the protein CASSLAGTSSYEQYF.

This clonotype was detected ten times or more. V gene TRBV23-1 combines with J gene TRBJ2-2; 9 bases fit TRBD2. TRBV23-1 is reported as an ORF; its role is uncertain. The CDR3 totals 16 residues. Trimming cost V 6 bases and J 6 bases; bases outside gene matches: 11. The CDR3 loop reads CASSPSIAGVPGELFF. In DNA form, the CDR3 reads TGCGCCAGCAGCCCTTCTATAGCGGGAGTTCCCGGGGAGCTGTTTTTT.

At least ten counts were recorded for this clonotype. The gene calls are TRBV20-1 and TRBJ1-5, with no clear D. The V gene lost 1 base and the J gene lost 0 bases, with 7 bases spanning the gap. The CDR3 is 14 residues long. Germline values: CDR1 DFQATT, CDR2 SNEGSKA (reference sequence). DNA of the CDR3: TGCAGTGCTAGAGGGTTGAATAGCAATCAGCCCCAGCATTTT. Protein product: CSARGLNSNQPQHF.

The chain is built from TRBV5-1 and TRBJ2-3; 9 bases match TRBD2. Trimming removed 0 bases from V and 3 bases from J; junction bases left unmatched: 11. Germline loops: CDR1 SGHRS, CDR2 YFSETQ. CDR3 size: 18 residues. CDR3 loop: CASSLGKTSGGGTDTQYF. The DNA for the CDR3 is TGCGCCAGCAGCTTGGGCAAGACTAGCGGCGGGGGAACAGATACGCAGTATTTT.